These 8 T cell receptor beta chains were all obtained from the same sample, sequenced in a study of blood T cell repertoires in COVID-19. Here immunoSEQ multiplex PCR was the method, and the copy in TCRdb shows in-frame clones only, minus some. Altogether about 330,000 clones are present, approximately 82% being singletons, with the ten largest covering 0.95% to 1.5%. Sequencing was done on a sample of peripheral blood. These receptors came from a woman aged 45 to 65 with acute or convalescent COVID-19.

This clone was observed a single time. This sequence joins TRBV5-6 and TRBJ1-6, with D hard to call. The germline V and J ends were trimmed by 4 bases and 0 bases, with 11 bases remaining between them. This CDR3 has 16 amino acids. Germline V gene sequence: CDR1 SGHDT, CDR2 YYEEEE. For the CDR3, the DNA is TGTGCCAGCAGCGCCGGACTGAGCTCCTATAATTCACCCCTCCACTTT. Protein sequence: CASSAGLSSYNSPLHF.

A word on this clone: The same CDR3 can be traced to other DNA sequences in this sample. V usage is TRBV18 and J usage is TRBJ2-5, with 8 bases matching TRBD1. The V and J ends lost 3 bases and 2 bases, in that order; junction bases with no gene match: 2. CDR1 is KGHSH, CDR2 LQKENI, per germline. CDR3 size: 14 residues. The CDR3 is CASSPGTGQETQYF. The CDR3 bases are TGTGCCAGCTCACCGGGGACAGGACAAGAGACCCAGTACTTC. Full variable domain (remainder filled in from reference TRBV18 and TRBJ2-5): NAGVMQNPRHLVRRRGQEARLRCSPMKGHSHVYWYRQLPEEGLKFMVYLQKENIIDESGMPKERFSAEFPKEGPSILRIQQVVRGDSAAYFCASSPGTGQETQYFGPGTRLLVL.

The V call is TRBV19, the J call TRBJ2-1, with D tentatively TRBD2 (5 bases). The germline CDR1 and CDR2 sequences are LNHDA and SQIVND (reference sequence). CDR3 length: 14 amino acids. V lost 2 bases and J lost 8, with 13 bases in between. The CDR3 spells CASSILSSNDEQFF. The CDR3 coding sequence is TGTGCCAGTAGTATATTATCTAGCAATGATGAGCAGTTCTTC.

This chain uses TRBV12-5 with TRBJ2-3, with a tentative D call TRBD1 (5 bases). The CDR3 is 14 residues long. Germline-derived CDR1 and CDR2 are LGHNT and FRNRAP. V was shortened by 6 bases and J by 4 bases, with 14 bases between the two germline ends. The CDR3 reads CASGPGHDADTQYF. DNA for the CDR3: TGTGCTAGTGGCCCCGGACATGATGCAGATACGCAGTATTTT.

This chain joins TRBV4-2 and TRBJ2-1; 8 bases match TRBD2. V trimming: 1 base; J trimming: 0 bases; junction bases outside the gene matches: 2. The germline V gene encodes CDR1 LGHNA and CDR2 YNFKEQ. The CDR3 runs to 16 residues. The DNA of the CDR3 is TGTGCCAGCAGCCAAGGGGGGACTAGCTCCTACAATGAGCAGTTCTTC. Its protein is CASSQGGTSSYNEQFF.

Note on this clone: Other nucleotide sequences in the sample specify the same CDR3. The V gene is TRBV19, the J gene TRBJ1-1; the match to TRBD1 covers 8 bases. The trim removed 6 bases at V and 5 bases at J, leaving 5 bases unmatched. Germline V gene data show CDR1 as LNHDA and CDR2 as SQIVND (reference sequence). The CDR3 contains 13 residues. The CDR3 loop reads CASRTTGGTEAFF. CDR3 DNA: TGTGCCAGTAGGACAACAGGGGGAACTGAAGCTTTCTTT.

The chain combines TRBV14 with TRBJ2-5, with 7 bases identical to TRBD2. CDR1 and CDR2 (germline): SGHDN, FVKESK. This CDR3 has 13 residues. Trimming cost V 4 bases and J 6 bases; bases outside gene matches: 5. CDR3 nucleotide sequence: TGTGCCAGCAGCCGAGCGGGGAGGAAGACCCAGTACTTC. It codes for CASSRAGRKTQYF.

This clone has more than one count but fewer than ten. This chain joins TRBV7-2 and TRBJ2-3; TRBD2 is a possible D gene (5 bases). Per the germline V gene, CDR1 is SGHTA and CDR2 is FQGNSA. Trimming pared 2 bases from V and 6 bases from J, leaving 12 bases between. There are 14 residues in the CDR3. The CDR3 loop is CASSLSQSGDTQYF. DNA of the CDR3: TGTGCCAGCAGCTTAAGTCAATCGGGGGATACGCAGTATTTT.